This TCR beta chain was sequenced for a study of shared T cell receptors in the human thymus. Assay: immunoSEQ multiplex PCR; the TCRdb copy retains only in-frame clones and omits some. The sample records fewer than 700,000 clones, roughly 88% being singletons. V was clipped by 5 bases and J by 0 bases, with 11 bases between them. CDR1 and CDR2 from the germline V gene are SGHAT and FQNNGV. The CDR3 sequence is 14 residues long. A further study also used this sample, focusing on human thymus T cells. That study reports: Thymic resections from corrective heart surgery supplied the tissue. Related reports documented highly overlapping thymic repertoires among unrelated individuals.

The TCR originated in a boy under three years old with a congenital heart defect. The sequenced material came from thymocytes. This chain connects TRBV11-2 to TRBJ2-7, with D uncertain. This CDR3 reads CASSPIDISYEQYF. The CDR3 bases are TGTGCCAGCAGCCCCATCGACATCTCCTACGAGCAGTACTTC.